Sequencing of this T cell receptor (beta chain) was carried out in a study of T-cell memory formation after mild COVID-19. Across the study: Largely, TCR clusters stayed within a single donor.

About this clonotype: Its antigen is not known.

The CDR3 is 17 residues long. Looked up from germline, CDR1 is SGHTA and CDR2 is FQGNSA. The V segment lost 4 bases and the J segment 10 bases; nucleotides outside the gene matches: 14. UMIs and sample barcodes were carried by the TCR alpha and TCR beta cDNA libraries that 5'RACE produced using constant-segment primers. Via MiXCR, TCRdb re-called the 5' RACE reads, giving one row per CDR3 protein. The sample yields 250,000 or so distinct CDR3 sequences, over 15% seen once. Study findings and constraints: Specificity for SARS-CoV-2 was not confirmed among the second-wave clones peaking on day 37.

The chain is built from TRBV7-2 and TRBJ1-6; 9 bases match TRBD1. What was sequenced was PBMCs or a T cell subset sorted from them (not recorded which). This receptor was taken from a man younger than 30 who had mild COVID-19 (a few samples of this study predate the infection). Cell type and time point are not known. The CDR3 bases are TGTGCCAGCAGCTCCCTACCGCCAACAGGGGGCAGGTCACCCCTCCACTTT. Translated, it gives CASSSLPPTGGRSPLHF.